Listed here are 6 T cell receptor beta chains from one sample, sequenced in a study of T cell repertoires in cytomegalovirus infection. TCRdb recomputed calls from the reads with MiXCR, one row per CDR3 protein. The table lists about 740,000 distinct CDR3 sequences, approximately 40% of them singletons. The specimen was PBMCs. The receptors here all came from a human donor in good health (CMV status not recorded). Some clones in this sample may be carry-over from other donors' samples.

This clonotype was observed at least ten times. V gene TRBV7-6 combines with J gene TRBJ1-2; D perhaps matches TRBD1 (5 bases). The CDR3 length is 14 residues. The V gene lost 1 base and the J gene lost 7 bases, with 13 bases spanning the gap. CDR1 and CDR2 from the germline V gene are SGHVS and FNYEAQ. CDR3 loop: CASSLEISRGGYTF. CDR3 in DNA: TGTGCCAGCAGCTTAGAGATTTCGAGGGGTGGCTACACCTTC.

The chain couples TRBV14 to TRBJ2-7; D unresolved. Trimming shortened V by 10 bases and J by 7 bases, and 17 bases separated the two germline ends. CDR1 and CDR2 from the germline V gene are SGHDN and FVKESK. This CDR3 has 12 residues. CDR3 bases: TGTGCCACTTCCCCCCGTCTAGGAGAGCAGTACTTC. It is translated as CATSPRLGEQYF.

CDR3 coding DNA: TGCGCCAGCAGCCCCGGGGACAGGGGGCCGTACGAGCAGTACTTC. It codes for CASSPGDRGPYEQYF. This chain links TRBV4-1 with TRBJ2-7; 12 nucleotides agree with TRBD1. CDR3 length: 15 residues. Per germline, CDR1 MGHRA and CDR2 YSYEKL. The V gene end was trimmed by 4 bases and the J gene end by 4 bases; junction bases not matched to a gene: 5.

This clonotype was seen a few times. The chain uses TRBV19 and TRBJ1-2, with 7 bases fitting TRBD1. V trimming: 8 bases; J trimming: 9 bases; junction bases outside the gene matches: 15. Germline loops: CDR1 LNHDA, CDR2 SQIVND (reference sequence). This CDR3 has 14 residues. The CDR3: CASSTGTDRHRYTF. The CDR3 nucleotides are TGTGCCAGTTCCACCGGGACAGATCGGCATCGCTACACCTTC. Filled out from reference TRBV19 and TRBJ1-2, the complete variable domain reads DGGITQSPKYLFRKEGQNVTLSCEQNLNHDAMYWYRQDPGQGLRLIYYSQIVNDFQKGDIAEGYSVSREKKESFPLTVTSAQKNPTAFYLCASSTGTDRHRYTFGSGTRLTVV.

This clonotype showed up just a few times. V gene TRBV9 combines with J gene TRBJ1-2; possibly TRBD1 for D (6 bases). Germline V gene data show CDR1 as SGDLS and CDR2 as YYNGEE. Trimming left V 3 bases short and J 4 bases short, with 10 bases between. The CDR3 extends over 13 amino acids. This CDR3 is CASSAQGSYGYTF. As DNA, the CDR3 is TGTGCCAGCAGCGCTCAGGGGAGCTATGGCTACACCTTC.

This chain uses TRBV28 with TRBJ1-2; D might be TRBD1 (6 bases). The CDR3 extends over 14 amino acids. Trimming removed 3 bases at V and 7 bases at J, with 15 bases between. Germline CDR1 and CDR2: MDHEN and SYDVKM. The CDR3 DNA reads TGTGCCAGCAGTTTCCGCCACAGGGCGAGTGGCTACACCTTC. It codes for CASSFRHRASGYTF.